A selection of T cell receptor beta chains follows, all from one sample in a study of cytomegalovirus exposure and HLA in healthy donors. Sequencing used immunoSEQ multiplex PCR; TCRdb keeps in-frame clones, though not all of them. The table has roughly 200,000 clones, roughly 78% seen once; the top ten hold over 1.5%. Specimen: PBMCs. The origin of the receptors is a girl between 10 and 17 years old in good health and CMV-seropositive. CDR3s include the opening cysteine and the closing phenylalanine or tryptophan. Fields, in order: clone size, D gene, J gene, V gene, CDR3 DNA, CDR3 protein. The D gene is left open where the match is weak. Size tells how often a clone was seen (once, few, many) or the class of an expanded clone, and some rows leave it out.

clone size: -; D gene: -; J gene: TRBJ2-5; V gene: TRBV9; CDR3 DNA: TGTGCCAGCAGCGTATCTAGCAGCGGCCAAGAGACCCAGTACTTC; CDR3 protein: CASSVSSSGQETQYF
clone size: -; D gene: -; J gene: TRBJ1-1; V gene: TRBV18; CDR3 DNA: TGTGCCAGCTCGCGGGGGGGGAACACTGAAGCTTTCTTT; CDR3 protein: CASSRGGNTEAFF
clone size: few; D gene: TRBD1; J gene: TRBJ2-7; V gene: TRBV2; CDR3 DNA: TGTGCCAGCAGCCGGGACAGGTCAGTCGAGCAGTACTTC; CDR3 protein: CASSRDRSVEQYF
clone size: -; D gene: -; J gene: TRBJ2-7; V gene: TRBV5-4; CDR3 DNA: TGTGCCAGCAGCCGCCCCGGCGGAGGGCCCGAGCAGTACTTC; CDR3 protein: CASSRPGGGPEQYF
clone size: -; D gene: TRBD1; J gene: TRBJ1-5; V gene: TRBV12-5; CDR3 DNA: TGTGCTAGTGGTTTGGCAGAAAAGGGGACAGGGGTACCCTATAGCAATCAGCCCCAGCATTTT; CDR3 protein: CASGLAEKGTGVPYSNQPQHF
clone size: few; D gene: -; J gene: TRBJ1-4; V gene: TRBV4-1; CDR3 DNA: TGCGCCAGCAGCCAAGAGAGGGTTTATGAAAAACTGTTTTTT; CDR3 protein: CASSQERVYEKLFF
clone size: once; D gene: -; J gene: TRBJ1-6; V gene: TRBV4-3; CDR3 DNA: TGCGCCAGCAGCCAAGATCTTGGGGGCGAGGGTTCACCCCTCCACTTT; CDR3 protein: CASSQDLGGEGSPLHF
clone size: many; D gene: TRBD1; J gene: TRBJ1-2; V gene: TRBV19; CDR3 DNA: TGTGCCAGTAGTATAGGGACAGGGAAGATCTATGGCTACACCTTC; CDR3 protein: CASSIGTGKIYGYTF
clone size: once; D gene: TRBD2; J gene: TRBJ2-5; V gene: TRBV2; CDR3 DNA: TGTGCCAGCAGGGTAGCGGGGGGGCCAGAGACCCAGTACTTC; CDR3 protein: CASRVAGGPETQYF
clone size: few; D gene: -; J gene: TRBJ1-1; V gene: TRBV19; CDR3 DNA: TGTGCCAGTAGTGCACAGGGTGGGTTGCGCACTGAAGCTTTCTTT; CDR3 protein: CASSAQGGLRTEAFF
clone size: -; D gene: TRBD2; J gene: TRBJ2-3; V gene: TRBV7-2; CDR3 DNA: TGTGCCAGCAGCGCGATCGGACTAGCAGATACGCAGTATTTT; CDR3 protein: CASSAIGLADTQYF
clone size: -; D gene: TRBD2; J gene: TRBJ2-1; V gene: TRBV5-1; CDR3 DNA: TGCGCCAGCAGCCTGGGACTAGCGGATTACAATGAGCAGTTCTTC; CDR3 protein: CASSLGLADYNEQFF
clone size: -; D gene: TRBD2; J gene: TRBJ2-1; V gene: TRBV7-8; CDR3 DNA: TGTGCCAGCAGCCTTAGCGGGGGACGGGAGCAGTTCTTC; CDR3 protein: CASSLSGGREQFF
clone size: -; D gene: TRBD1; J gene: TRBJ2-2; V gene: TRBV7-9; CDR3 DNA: TGTGCCAGCAGCGCACCCGGGACAGGAGGCGGGGAGCTGTTTTTT; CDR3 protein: CASSAPGTGGGELFF
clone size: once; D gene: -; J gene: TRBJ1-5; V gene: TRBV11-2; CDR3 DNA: TGTGCCAGCAGCTTAGGAGGGAATAGCAATCAGCCCCAGCATTTT; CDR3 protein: CASSLGGNSNQPQHF
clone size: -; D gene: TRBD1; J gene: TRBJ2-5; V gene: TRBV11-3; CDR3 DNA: TGTGCCAGCAGCTCGGGACAGTGGGAAGAGACCCAGTACTTC; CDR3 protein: CASSSGQWEETQYF
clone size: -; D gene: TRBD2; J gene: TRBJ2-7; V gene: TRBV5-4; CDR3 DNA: TGTGCCAGCAGCCCCGGACTAGCGGGGGCGCACCCTTCCTACGAGCAGTACTTC; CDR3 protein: CASSPGLAGAHPSYEQYF
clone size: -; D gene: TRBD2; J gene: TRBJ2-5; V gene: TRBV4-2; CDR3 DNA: TGTGCCAGCAGCCAAGACGGAGTGGGCGGGGGGACTCAAGAGACCCAGTACTTC; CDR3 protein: CASSQDGVGGGTQETQYF
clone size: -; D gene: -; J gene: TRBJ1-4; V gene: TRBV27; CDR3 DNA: TGTGCCAGCACCTCCGGGACAAAAGGGGAAAAACTGTTTTTT; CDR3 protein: CASTSGTKGEKLFF
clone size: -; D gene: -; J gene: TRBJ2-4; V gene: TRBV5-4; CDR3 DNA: TGTGCCAGCAGCTCCCCCCTAGGAGTGGGAAACATTCAGTACTTC; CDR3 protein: CASSSPLGVGNIQYF
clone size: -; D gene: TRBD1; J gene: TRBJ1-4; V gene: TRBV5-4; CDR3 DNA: TGTGCCAGCAGCTACGACAGGGGATTTAATGAAAAACTGTTTTTT; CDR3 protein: CASSYDRGFNEKLFF
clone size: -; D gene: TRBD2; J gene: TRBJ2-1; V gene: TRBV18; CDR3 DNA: TGTGCCAGCTCACCACCGTCGGGACTACTCTACAATGAGCAGTTCTTC; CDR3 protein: CASSPPSGLLYNEQFF
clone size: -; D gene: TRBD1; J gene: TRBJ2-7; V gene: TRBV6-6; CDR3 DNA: TGTGCCAGCAGGACTCTGACAGGGAAAGGGTCCTACGAGCAGTACTTC; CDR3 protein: CASRTLTGKGSYEQYF
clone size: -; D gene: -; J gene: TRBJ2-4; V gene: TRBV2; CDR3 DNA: TGTGCCAGCAGCCCTGGCAGTACCTTAGCCAAAAACATTCAGTACTTC; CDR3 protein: CASSPGSTLAKNIQYF
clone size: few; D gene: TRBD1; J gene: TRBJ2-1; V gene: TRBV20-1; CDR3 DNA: TGCAGTGCTAGTACAGGGGGTGAGCAGTTCTTC; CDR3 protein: CSASTGGEQFF
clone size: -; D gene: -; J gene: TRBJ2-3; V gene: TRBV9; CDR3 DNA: TGTGCCAGCAGCTCCGGGACTAGCACAGATACGCAGTATTTT; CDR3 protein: CASSSGTSTDTQYF
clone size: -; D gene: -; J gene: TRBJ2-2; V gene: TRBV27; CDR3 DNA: TGTGCCAGCAGCCTCAACCCTGGGGGCGCGAACACCGGGGAGCTGTTTTTT; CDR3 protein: CASSLNPGGANTGELFF
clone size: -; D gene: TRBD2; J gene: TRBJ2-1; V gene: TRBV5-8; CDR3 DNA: TGTGCCAGCAGCTTTGTGACTAGCGGGGGAGACTCCTACAATGAGCAGTTCTTC; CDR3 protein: CASSFVTSGGDSYNEQFF
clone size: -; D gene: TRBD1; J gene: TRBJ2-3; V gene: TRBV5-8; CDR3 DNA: TGTGCCAGCAGCGCGGGGCGGACAGGGGGTACAGATACGCAGTATTTT; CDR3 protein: CASSAGRTGGTDTQYF
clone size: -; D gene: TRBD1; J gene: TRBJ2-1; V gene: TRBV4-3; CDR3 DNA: TGCGCCAGCAGCCAAGGCAGGGGGCCCTACAATGAGCAGTTCTTC; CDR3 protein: CASSQGRGPYNEQFF
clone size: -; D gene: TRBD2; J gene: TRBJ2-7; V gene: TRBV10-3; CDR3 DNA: TGTGCCATCCTCCGCGGGGGAAACTCCTACGAGCAGTACTTC; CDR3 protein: CAILRGGNSYEQYF
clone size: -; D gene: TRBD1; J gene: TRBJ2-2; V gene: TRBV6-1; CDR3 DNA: TGTGCCAGCAGTGAAGTGAAGGGGGCCACCGGGGAGCTGTTTTTT; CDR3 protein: CASSEVKGATGELFF
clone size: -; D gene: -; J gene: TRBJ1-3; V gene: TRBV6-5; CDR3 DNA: TGTGCCAGCAGCCGTACAGGGACTGGAAACACCATATATTTT; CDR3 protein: CASSRTGTGNTIYF
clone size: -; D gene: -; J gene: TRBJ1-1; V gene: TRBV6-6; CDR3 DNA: TGTGCCAGCAGTTACGTGGGGGGGAACACTGAAGCTTTCTTT; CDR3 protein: CASSYVGGNTEAFF
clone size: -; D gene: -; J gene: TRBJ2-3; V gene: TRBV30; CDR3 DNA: TGTGCCTGGAGATCGGGGTTGGCAGATACGCAGTATTTT; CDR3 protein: CAWRSGLADTQYF
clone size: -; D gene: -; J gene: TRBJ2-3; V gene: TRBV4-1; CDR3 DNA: TGCGCCAGCAGCCAAAAGGACACCACAGATACGCAGTATTTT; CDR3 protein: CASSQKDTTDTQYF
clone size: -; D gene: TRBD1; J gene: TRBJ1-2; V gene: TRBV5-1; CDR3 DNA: TGCGCCAGCAGCTTAAACAGGGGATCTAACTATGGCTACACCTTC; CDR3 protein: CASSLNRGSNYGYTF
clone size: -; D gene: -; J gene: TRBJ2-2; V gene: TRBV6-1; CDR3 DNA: TGTGCCAGTGACTCGGGGGGCGGTTTCGGTGGGGAGCTGTTTTTT; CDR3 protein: CASDSGGGFGGELFF
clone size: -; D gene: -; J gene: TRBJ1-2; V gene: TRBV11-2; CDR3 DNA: TGTGCCAGCAGCTTAGGTGCCAGGGATGAGGAAGGCTACACCTTC; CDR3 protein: CASSLGARDEEGYTF
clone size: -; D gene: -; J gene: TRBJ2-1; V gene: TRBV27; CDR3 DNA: TGTGCCAGCAGTTTTAGAGGGAACTCCTACAATGAGCAGTTCTTC; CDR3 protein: CASSFRGNSYNEQFF
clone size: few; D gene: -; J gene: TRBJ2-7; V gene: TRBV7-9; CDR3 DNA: TGTGCCAGCAGCGCCTCCGGGACTGGTCGTTTTGAGCAGTACTTC; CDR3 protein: CASSASGTGRFEQYF
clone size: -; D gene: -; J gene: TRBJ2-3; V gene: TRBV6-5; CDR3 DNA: TGTGCCAGCAGTTACGGGGGCGGCCGCACAGATACGCAGTATTTT; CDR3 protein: CASSYGGGRTDTQYF
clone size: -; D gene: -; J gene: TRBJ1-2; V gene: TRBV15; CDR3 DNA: TGTGCCACCAGCAGAGTGGCAGGGGATGGCTACACCTTC; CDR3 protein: CATSRVAGDGYTF
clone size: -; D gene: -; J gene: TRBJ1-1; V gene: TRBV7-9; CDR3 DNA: TGTGCCAGCAGCTTAGGGGGGGGATGGGACACTGAAGCTTTCTTT; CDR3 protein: CASSLGGGWDTEAFF
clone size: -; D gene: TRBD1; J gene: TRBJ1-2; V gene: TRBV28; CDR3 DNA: TGTGCCAGCAGGAGGACAGGGGAAGGTGGCTACACCTTC; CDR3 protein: CASRRTGEGGYTF
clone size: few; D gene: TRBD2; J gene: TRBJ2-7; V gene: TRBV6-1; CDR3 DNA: TGTGCCAGCAGTGATAATAGCGGGGGGGCCTACGAGCAGTACTTC; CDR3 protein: CASSDNSGGAYEQYF
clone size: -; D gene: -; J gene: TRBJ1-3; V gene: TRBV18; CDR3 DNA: TGTGCCAGCTCACCGGGTCTGGGGGCGGACACCATATATTTT; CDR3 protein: CASSPGLGADTIYF